This T cell receptor (beta chain) originates from a study of blood T cell repertoires in COVID-19. About the research overall: The cDNA or gDNA used as material had been derived from T cells, B-cell-depleted T cells, or PBMCs.

Profiled with immunoSEQ multiplex PCR; TCRdb holds only in-frame clones, not every one. The sample has fewer than 60,000 clones, about 85% seen once. Trimming shortened V by 3 bases and J by 0 bases, and 9 bases separated the two germline ends. CDR3 length equals 15 residues. The germline V gene has CDR1 KGHSH and CDR2 LQKENI. This chain connects TRBV18 to TRBJ2-1; no firm D call. Sample: peripheral blood. The TCR was taken from a woman of 80 years or more with acute or convalescent COVID-19. The chain's CDR3 is CASSPVRGSYNEQFF. DNA of the CDR3: TGTGCCAGCTCACCGGTTAGAGGCTCCTACAATGAGCAGTTCTTC.